This T cell receptor (beta chain) is drawn from a study of Ad26.COV2.S vaccination and SARS-CoV-2 variants. Study at large: Recipients of Ad26.COV2.S got it intramuscularly, once or twice 56 days apart.

Noted treatment: roughly 18 received Ad26.COV2.S at low or high dose, single or two shots; about 5 received placebo; per-sample allocation not given. The samples were gathered on day 63 after the first injection of vaccine or placebo. With respect to this clone: Its cognate antigen is unknown.

TCRdb's table, derived via immunoSEQ multiplex PCR, lists solely in-frame clones and lacks some. The sample includes more than 400,000 clones, about nine tenths of them seen just once. Study-level findings and limits: Placebo recipients trailed vaccine recipients in spike-specific TCR breadth. Estimates derived from TCR breadth and depth analyses may have underestimated total T cell responses.

V was cut by 2 bases and J by 2 bases, with 12 bases left in between. Germline V CDR1 and CDR2: SGHRS, YFSETQ. The CDR3 covers 15 residues. This TCR was sampled from a person aged 18-60 years who received the Ad26.COV2.S COVID-19 vaccine or a placebo. This sample comprised peripheral blood, obtained in a trial of Ad26.COV2.S vaccine versus placebo. This chain joins TRBV5-1 and TRBJ2-3; D is possibly TRBD2 (5 bases). CDR3 loop: CASSFGGPTTDTQYF. The CDR3 DNA sequence: TGCGCCAGCAGCTTTGGCGGGCCGACCACAGATACGCAGTATTTT.